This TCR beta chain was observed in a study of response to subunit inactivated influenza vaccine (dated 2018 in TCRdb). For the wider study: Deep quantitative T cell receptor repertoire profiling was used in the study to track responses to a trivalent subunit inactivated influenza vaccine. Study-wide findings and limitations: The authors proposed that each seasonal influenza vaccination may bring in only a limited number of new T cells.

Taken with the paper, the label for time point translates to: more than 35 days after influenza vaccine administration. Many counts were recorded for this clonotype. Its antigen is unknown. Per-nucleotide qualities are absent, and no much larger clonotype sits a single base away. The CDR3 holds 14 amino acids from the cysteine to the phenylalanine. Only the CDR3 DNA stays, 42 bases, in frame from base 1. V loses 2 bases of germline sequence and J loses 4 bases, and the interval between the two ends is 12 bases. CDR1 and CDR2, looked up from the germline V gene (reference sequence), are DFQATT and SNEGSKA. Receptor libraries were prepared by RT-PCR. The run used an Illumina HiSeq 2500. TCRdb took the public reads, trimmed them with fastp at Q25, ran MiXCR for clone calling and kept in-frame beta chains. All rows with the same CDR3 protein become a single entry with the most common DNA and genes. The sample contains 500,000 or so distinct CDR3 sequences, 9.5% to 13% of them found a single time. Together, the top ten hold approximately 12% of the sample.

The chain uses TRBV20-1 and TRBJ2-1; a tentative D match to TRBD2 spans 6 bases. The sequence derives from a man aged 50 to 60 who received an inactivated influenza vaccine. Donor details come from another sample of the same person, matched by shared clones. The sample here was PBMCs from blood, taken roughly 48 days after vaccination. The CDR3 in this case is CSARIGGSYNEQFF. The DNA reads TGCAGTGCTAGAATCGGGGGTTCGTACAATGAGCAGTTCTTC.